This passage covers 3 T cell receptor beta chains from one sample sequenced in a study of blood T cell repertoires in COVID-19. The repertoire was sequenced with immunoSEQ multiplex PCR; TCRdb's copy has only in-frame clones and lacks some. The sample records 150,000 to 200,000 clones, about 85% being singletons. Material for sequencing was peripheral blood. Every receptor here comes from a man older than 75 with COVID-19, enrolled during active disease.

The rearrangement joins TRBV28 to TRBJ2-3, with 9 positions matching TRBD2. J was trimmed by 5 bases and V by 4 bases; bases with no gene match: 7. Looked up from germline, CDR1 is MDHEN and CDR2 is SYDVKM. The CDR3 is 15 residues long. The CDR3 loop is CASSSPSGEGDTQYF. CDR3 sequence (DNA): TGTGCCAGCAGTTCCCCTAGCGGGGAGGGAGATACGCAGTATTTT. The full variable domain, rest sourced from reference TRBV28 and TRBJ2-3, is DVKVTQSSRYLVKRTGEKVFLECVQDMDHENMFWYRQDPGLGLRLIYFSYDVKMKEKGDIPEGYSVSREKKERFSLILESASTNQTSMYLCASSSPSGEGDTQYFGPGTRLTVL.

The CDR3 spells CASSPGTGGWGQYF. CDR3 in DNA: TGTGCCAGCAGCCCCGGGACGGGGGGGTGGGGGCAGTACTTC. The genes are TRBV7-2 and TRBJ2-7, with 8 bases that match TRBD2. Germline V gives CDR1 SGHTA, CDR2 FQGNSA. The CDR3 is 14 residues long. Trimming cost V 5 bases and J 9 bases; bases outside gene matches: 12.

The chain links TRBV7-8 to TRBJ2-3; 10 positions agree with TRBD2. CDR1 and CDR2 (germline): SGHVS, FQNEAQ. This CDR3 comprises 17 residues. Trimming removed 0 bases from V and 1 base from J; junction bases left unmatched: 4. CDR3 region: CASSLASGGRGTDTQYF. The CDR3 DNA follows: TGTGCCAGCAGCTTAGCTAGCGGGGGGCGGGGCACAGATACGCAGTATTTT.